The present TCR beta chain was sequenced within a study of cytomegalovirus exposure and HLA in healthy donors. Study results and limitations: Most TCRs appeared rarely, but some public TCRs recurred in many donors. In a later analysis, DRB1 alleles had the most associated TCRs; HLA-C alleles the fewest. Common viral pathogens were later found to be apparently linked to several of the most significant clusters.

This clone was detected a few times. Its matching antigen is unknown. 13 Jbeta primers and 60 Vbeta primers were used for the PCR. Clones were read by immunoSEQ multiplex PCR, and TCRdb kept only the in-frame ones, dropping some. The sample gives 110,000 or so clones, around 66% of which show up once; about 8.3% is in the top ten. The V segment lost 2 bases and the J segment 7 bases; nucleotides outside the gene matches: 12. The CDR3 covers 17 residues. In germline, CDR1 is MGHDK, CDR2 SYGVNS. The material sequenced was PBMCs. The receptor comes from a man aged 18-30 years in good health and CMV-seropositive. V usage is TRBV25-1 and J usage is TRBJ1-2, with 11 bases that match TRBD1. DNA of the CDR3: TGTGCCAGCAGTGAAGTCGGACAGGGGGCGCAAGCTGGTGGCTACACCTTC. As protein: CASSEVGQGAQAGGYTF.